Below, one T cell receptor (beta chain) is given with its context. Its target is unknown. The table came from immunoSEQ multiplex PCR; TCRdb's copy has only in-frame clones and leaves some out. The repertoire holds some 71,000 clones, with roughly 91% as singletons. This CDR3 is 11 amino acids long. Trimming pared 10 bases from V and 10 bases from J, leaving 15 bases between. Germline V lookup: CDR1 SNHLY, CDR2 FYNNEI. The source of the sample is a study of PD-L1 blockade in urothelial cancer. The wider study: Male sex and bladder-origin urothelial cancer were recorded for twenty-five of 29 patients. The authors examined blood 3 weeks (second dose) and 6 weeks after treatment start. Blood samples had a median of approximately 150,000 T cells. Study results and caveats: A below-median TCR clonality in blood before treatment predicted better survival.

Sequenced material: PBMCs, taken around atezolizumab (anti-PD-L1) treatment. The V gene is TRBV2, the J gene TRBJ2-3; D may be TRBD2 (7 bases). This receptor was obtained from a man in his sixties with urothelial cancer. The CDR3 DNA follows: TGTGCCAAAGGGGGGGACGGGGCGCAGTATTTT. Its protein product is CAKGGDGAQYF.